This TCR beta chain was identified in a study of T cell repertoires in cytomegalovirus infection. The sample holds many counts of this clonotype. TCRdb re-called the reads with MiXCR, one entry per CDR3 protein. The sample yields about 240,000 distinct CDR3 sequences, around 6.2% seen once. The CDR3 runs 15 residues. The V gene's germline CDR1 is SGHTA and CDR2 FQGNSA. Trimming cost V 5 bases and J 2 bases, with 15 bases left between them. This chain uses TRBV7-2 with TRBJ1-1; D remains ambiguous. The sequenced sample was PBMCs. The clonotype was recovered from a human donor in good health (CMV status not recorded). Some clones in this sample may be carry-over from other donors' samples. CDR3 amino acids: CASSPGRGGNTEAFF. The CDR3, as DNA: TGTGCCAGCAGCCCCGGCCGGGGTGGAAACACTGAAGCTTTCTTT.